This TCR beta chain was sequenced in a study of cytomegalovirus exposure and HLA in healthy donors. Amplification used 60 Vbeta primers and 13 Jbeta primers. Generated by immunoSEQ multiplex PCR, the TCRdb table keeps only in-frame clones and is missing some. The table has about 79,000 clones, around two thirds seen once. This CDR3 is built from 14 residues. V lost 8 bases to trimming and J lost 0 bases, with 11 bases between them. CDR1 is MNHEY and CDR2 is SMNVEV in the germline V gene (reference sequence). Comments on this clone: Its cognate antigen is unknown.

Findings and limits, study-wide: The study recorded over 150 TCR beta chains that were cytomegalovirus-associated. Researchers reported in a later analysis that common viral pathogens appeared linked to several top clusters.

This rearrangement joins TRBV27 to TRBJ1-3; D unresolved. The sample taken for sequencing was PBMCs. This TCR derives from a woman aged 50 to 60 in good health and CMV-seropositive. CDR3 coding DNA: TGTGCCAGCGGTACTCGCTACTCTGGAAACACCATATATTTT. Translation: CASGTRYSGNTIYF.